In this sample, the clone carrying this TCR beta chain turned up once. Its antigen is unknown. The sample comes from a study of cytomegalovirus exposure and HLA in healthy donors. Study observations and caveats: Later work showed greater clonal expansion in HLA-associated TCR beta chains than in equally common others. In an earlier analysis, about 87% or about 30%: the productive usage of most TCR beta V segments.

Vbeta (60) and Jbeta (13) primers were used in the PCR. Original analysis: The authors later counted 65 million to 80 million unique TCR beta chains, about 11 million of them shared. Clones were sequenced by immunoSEQ multiplex PCR, and TCRdb holds only the in-frame ones, with some missing. The D gene and trimming were derived from the DNA, and the V and J assignments and clone size from that table. The repertoire holds around 130,000 clones, with 50% to 75% as singletons. The V end was cut by 7 bases, the J end by 0 bases, with 14 bases between. CDR3 length: 14 amino acids. CDR1 and CDR2 from the germline V gene are SQVTM and ANQGSEA.

The J gene is TRBJ2-3, the V gene TRBV29-1; D is unresolved. This sequence originates from a woman in her 40s in good health and CMV-seropositive. The sequenced material came from PBMCs. This chain's CDR3 is CSAPSGSSTDTQYF. CDR3 nucleotides: TGCAGCGCCCCGAGTGGTTCCAGCACAGATACGCAGTATTTT.